Sequencing of this TCR beta chain was carried out in a study of PD-1 blockade in classical Hodgkin lymphoma. Study summary: Treatment was intravenous nivolumab, 3 mg/kg every 2 weeks, until progression.

The protocol was immunoSEQ multiplex PCR, while the TCRdb copy is restricted to in-frame clones and leaves out a portion. The repertoire has about 30,000 clones, around 81% of them found once; the top ten carry approximately 18%. CDR3 size: 15 residues. The germline V gene encodes CDR1 MDHEN and CDR2 SYDVKM. Unmatched junction bases numbered 7, after V lost 3 bases and J lost 5 bases. The time point is: cycle 4 day 1 (C4D1), after more than 5 weeks of nivolumab. Exposure to brentuximab vedotin varied, and each patient had relapsed following autologous stem cell transplantation. The sequence was obtained from a human donor with classical Hodgkin lymphoma. This chain joins TRBV28 and TRBJ1-5, with TRBD1 matching 7 bases. The sequencing used peripheral blood mononuclear cells (PBMCs), collected before the fourth cycle of nivolumab. The CDR3 is CASSLGGRGHQPQHF. The CDR3 bases are TGTGCCAGCAGTTTGGGGGGGAGGGGGCATCAGCCCCAGCATTTT.